The sequence of this TCR beta chain was determined in a study of blood T cell repertoires in COVID-19. Study-wide context: COVID-19 samples collected from the United States, Italy and Spain covered acute and convalescent phases. T cells, B-cell-depleted T cells, or PBMCs provided the cDNA or gDNA that served as material.

There are a few counts of this clone. Authors' analysis steps: From reference gene primer amplification, estimates of nucleated cell counts were derived. Sequencing used immunoSEQ multiplex PCR; TCRdb keeps in-frame clones, though not all of them. The DNA gave D and trimming, while V, J and clone size come from that table. The sample gives under 250,000 clones, around 83% of which show up once; 1.5% to 2% is in the top ten. Germline V gene sequence: CDR1 MNHEY, CDR2 SVGAGI. The CDR3 is 13 amino acids. V was cut by 2 bases and J by 7 bases, with 8 bases left in between. The specimen was peripheral blood. This TCR was sampled from a man aged 25-45 years who had recovered from COVID-19. The V call is TRBV6-5, the J call TRBJ1-4, with unresolved D. CDR3 coding DNA: TGTGCCAGCAGTTACGGCCGCGGTGAAAAACTGTTTTTT. Protein sequence: CASSYGRGEKLFF.